The TCR beta chain described here comes from a study of blood T cell repertoires in COVID-19. Profiling relied on immunoSEQ multiplex PCR, and the TCRdb table lists in-frame clones only, not all of them. The sample has about 150,000 clones; around 79% are singletons. The receptor's source is an elderly man with acute or convalescent COVID-19. The source material was peripheral blood.

The chain's CDR3 is CASSRGASTDTQYF. For the CDR3, the DNA is TGCGCCAGCAGTCGGGGGGCCAGCACAGATACGCAGTATTTT. V usage is TRBV10-1 and J usage is TRBJ2-3; tentative D call: TRBD2 (7 bases). CDR1 WNHNN and CDR2 SYGVQD come from the germline V gene (reference sequence). Trimming removed 5 bases from V and 0 bases from J, with 9 bases in between. This CDR3 has 14 residues.